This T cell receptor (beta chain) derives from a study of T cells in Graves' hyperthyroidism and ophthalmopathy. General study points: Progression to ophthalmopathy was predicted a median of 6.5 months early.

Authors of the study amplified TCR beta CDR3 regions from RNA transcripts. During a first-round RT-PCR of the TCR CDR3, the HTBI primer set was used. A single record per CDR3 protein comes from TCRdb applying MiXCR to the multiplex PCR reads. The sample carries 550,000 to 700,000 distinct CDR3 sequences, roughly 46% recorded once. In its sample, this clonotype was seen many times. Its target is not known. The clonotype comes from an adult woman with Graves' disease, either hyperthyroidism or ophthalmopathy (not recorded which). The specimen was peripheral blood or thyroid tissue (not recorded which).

CDR3 sequence (DNA): TGTGCCAGCAGTCAGACGGAAGCCTCCATTTACGAGCAGTACTTC. Its translation is CASSQTEASIYEQYF. J is TRBJ2-7 and V is TRBV12-3 or TRBV12-4; D is ambiguous. The CDR3 totals 15 residues. V was shortened by 5 bases and J by 4 bases, with 18 bases between the two germline ends.